The TCR beta chain described here comes from a study of blood T cell repertoires in COVID-19. Per the study methods: Amplification with reference gene primers provided the estimates of nucleated cell counts. Some clones are missing from TCRdb's copy, which holds only in-frame ones; the method was immunoSEQ multiplex PCR. That table is the source of V, J and clone size, and D and trimming were worked out from the DNA. Of around 120,000 clones listed, approximately 86% are singletons. V gave up 5 bases and J gave up 5 bases; unmatched junction bases: 14. Germline CDR1 and CDR2: MRHNA and SNTAGT. The CDR3 is 18 amino acids.

The chain links TRBV6-4 to TRBJ2-2; 10 bases align to TRBD2. The sequence was obtained from a woman aged 45-65 years who had recovered from COVID-19. The specimen was PBMCs or T cells enriched from blood (not recorded which). CDR3 nucleotide sequence: TGTGCCAGCAGTCCCGCCGGGACTAGCGACGGATTTACCGGGGAGCTGTTTTTT. This codes for CASSPAGTSDGFTGELFF.